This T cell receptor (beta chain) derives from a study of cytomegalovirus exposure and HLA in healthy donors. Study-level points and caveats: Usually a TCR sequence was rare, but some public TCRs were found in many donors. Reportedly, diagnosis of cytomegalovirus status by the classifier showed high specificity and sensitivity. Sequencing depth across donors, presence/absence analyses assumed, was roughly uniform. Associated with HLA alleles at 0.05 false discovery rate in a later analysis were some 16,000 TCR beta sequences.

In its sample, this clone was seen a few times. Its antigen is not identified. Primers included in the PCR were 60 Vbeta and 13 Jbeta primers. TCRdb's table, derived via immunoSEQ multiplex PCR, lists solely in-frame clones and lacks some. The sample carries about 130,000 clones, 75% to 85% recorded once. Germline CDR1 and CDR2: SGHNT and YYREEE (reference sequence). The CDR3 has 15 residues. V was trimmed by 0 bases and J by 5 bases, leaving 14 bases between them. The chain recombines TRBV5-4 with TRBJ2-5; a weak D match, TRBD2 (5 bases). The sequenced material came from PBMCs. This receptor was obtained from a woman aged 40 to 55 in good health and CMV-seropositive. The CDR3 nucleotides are TGTGCCAGCAGCTTGGATTCAAGCGGTTGGGAGACCCAGTACTTC. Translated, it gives CASSLDSSGWETQYF. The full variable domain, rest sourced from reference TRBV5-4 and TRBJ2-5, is ETGVTQSPTHLIKTRGQQVTLRCSSQSGHNTVSWYQQALGQGPQFIFQYYREEENGRGNFPPRFSGLQFPNYSSELNVNALELDDSALYLCASSLDSSGWETQYFGPGTRLLVL.